The 20 T cell receptor beta chains listed next were all sequenced from one sample in a study of response to subunit inactivated influenza vaccine. Each CDR3 protein is one row after TCRdb ran MiXCR on the RT-PCR reads. The repertoire includes roughly 570,000 distinct CDR3 sequences, roughly 13% of them detected once, and over 10% sits in the top ten. Sequenced material: PBMCs from blood, taken 35 to 45 days after vaccination. The source is a man between 50 and 59 years old who received an inactivated influenza vaccine.

The CDR3 is CSVEINRNEKLFF. CDR3 DNA sequence: TGCAGCGTTGAAATCAACAGGAATGAAAAACTGTTTTTT. The rearrangement uses TRBV29-1 and TRBJ1-4, with a possible D match to TRBD1 (5 bases). Trimming took off 2 bases at V and 5 bases at J, with 9 bases between the two ends. The CDR3 has 13 amino acids. Germline CDR1 and CDR2: SQVTM and ANQGSEA.

This rearrangement joins TRBV20-1 to TRBJ2-7; 7 bases agree with TRBD2. The J segment lost 1 base and the V segment lost 0 bases, leaving 3 bases of the junction unmatched. CDR1 is DFQATT, CDR2 SNEGSKA, per germline (reference sequence). This CDR3 has 14 residues. The DNA for the CDR3 is TGCAGTGCTAGAGACCTAGCGGAGTCCTACGAGCAGTACTTC. Protein: CSARDLAESYEQYF.

For this clonotype: A much larger clone lies a single base off, so this may be a read error. The J gene is TRBJ2-6, the V gene TRBV25-1; the D is unclear. The length of the CDR3 is 14 residues. Germline assignment: CDR1 MGHDK and CDR2 SYGVNS. Trimming left V 8 bases short and J 0 bases short, with 8 bases between. In DNA, the CDR3 is TGTGCCAGCGGAGAGAGCTCTGGGGCCAACGTCCTGACTTTC. It specifies CASGESSGANVLTF.

The V call is TRBV20-1, the J call TRBJ1-5, with 7 bases identical to TRBD1. The J segment lost 1 base and the V segment lost 5 bases, leaving 8 bases of the junction unmatched. The CDR3 length is 15 residues. The germline V gene encodes CDR1 DFQATT and CDR2 SNEGSKA (reference sequence). The CDR3 bases are TGCAGTGCTCTCTCCGGGACAGAAAGCAATCAGCCCCAGCATTTT. This codes for CSALSGTESNQPQHF.

CDR3: CAISESLGSYNEQFF. The CDR3 coding sequence is TGTGCCATCAGTGAGTCGTTGGGCTCCTACAATGAGCAGTTCTTC. The V call is TRBV10-3, the J call TRBJ2-1, with unresolved D. Germline V gene sequence: CDR1 ENHRY, CDR2 SYGVKD. The CDR3 is 15 residues long. V shed 0 bases and J shed 0 bases, with 6 bases lying between them.

V usage is TRBV6-1 and J usage is TRBJ2-7; D may be TRBD1 (6 bases). This CDR3 spans 16 amino acids. Trimming removed 3 bases from V and 1 base from J, with 16 bases in between. Germline V gene sequence: CDR1 MNHNS, CDR2 SASEGT. CDR3 protein: CASSDLAGTSSYEQYF. The CDR3 region has the DNA TGTGCCAGCAGTGATCTTGCCGGGACATCATCCTACGAGCAGTACTTC.

This clonotype has only a few counts. The chain combines TRBV4-3 with TRBJ2-7, with D tentatively TRBD2 (6 bases). CDR3 length: 15 amino acids. The germline gives CDR1 LGHNA, CDR2 YSLEER. With 0 bases removed from V and 4 bases from J, the gap between germline ends came to 13 bases. The CDR3 sequence is CASSQDRRGGYEQYF. DNA of the CDR3: TGCGCCAGCAGCCAAGATCGGCGGGGTGGGTACGAGCAGTACTTC.

This clonotype was seen repeatedly, ten times or more. This sequence joins TRBV12-3 or TRBV12-4 and TRBJ2-7; 7 nucleotides agree with TRBD2. CDR3 length: 14 residues. After removal of 4 bases from V and 4 bases from J, the junction contained 7 bases not matched to a gene. This CDR3 is CASSYSGPFYEQYF. CDR3 coding DNA: TGTGCCAGCAGTTATAGCGGGCCATTTTACGAGCAGTACTTC.

The gene calls are TRBV5-1 and TRBJ2-1, with D tentatively TRBD1 or TRBD2 (5 bases each). The CDR3 length is 15 residues. From germline, CDR1 is SGHRS and CDR2 YFSETQ. Trimming removed 4 bases from V and 5 bases from J, with 16 bases in between. The CDR3: CASSRAGTANNEQFF. CDR3 nucleotide sequence: TGCGCCAGCAGCCGCGCCGGGACGGCAAACAATGAGCAGTTCTTC.

Comment on this clonotype: A read error may account for a junction end that differs from germline. The chain couples TRBV28 to TRBJ2-7; D remains unclear. CDR3 length: 11 amino acids. Per the germline V gene, CDR1 is MDHEN and CDR2 is SYDVKM. The CDR3 here is CSSSRALEQYF. DNA of the CDR3: TGTTCCAGCAGCCGAGCCCTCGAGCAGTACTTC.

This clonotype was seen a few times. The V gene is TRBV29-1, the J gene TRBJ2-1; no reliable D call. Germline-derived CDR1 and CDR2 are SQVTM and ANQGSEA. Trimming took 3 bases from V and 5 from J, leaving 8 bases between them. The CDR3 totals 12 residues. The CDR3 spells CSVEGSHNEQFF. The CDR3 nucleotides are TGCAGCGTTGAGGGTTCCCACAATGAGCAGTTCTTC.

The chain is built from TRBV7-9 and TRBJ2-7; D possibly matches TRBD1 or TRBD2 (5 bases each). V lost 5 bases and J lost 4, with 12 bases in between. Germline CDR1 and CDR2: SEHNR and FQNEAQ (reference sequence). CDR3 length: 13 amino acids. The chain's CDR3 is CASSGEGIYEQYF. The CDR3 region has the DNA TGTGCCAGCAGCGGAGAGGGGATATACGAGCAGTACTTC.

This clonotype was observed a handful of times. The gene calls are TRBV5-1 and TRBJ2-7; TRBD1 is a possible D gene (5 bases). CDR1 is SGHRS and CDR2 is YFSETQ in the germline V gene. Trimming cost V 4 bases and J 7 bases, with 12 bases left between them. The CDR3 loop spans 12 amino acids. CDR3 region: CASSTLGREQYF. CDR3 nucleotide sequence: TGCGCCAGCAGCACCCTGGGGCGAGAGCAGTACTTC.

V usage is TRBV12-3 or TRBV12-4 and J usage is TRBJ2-7, with a possible D match to TRBD1 (5 bases). The germline V and J ends were trimmed by 5 bases and 5 bases, with 10 bases remaining between them. This CDR3 is 12 amino acids long. CDR3 protein: CASSQTVHEQYF. The DNA for the CDR3 is TGTGCCAGCAGTCAGACAGTTCACGAGCAGTACTTC.

This clonotype was counted a few times. The chain combines TRBV5-1 with TRBJ2-1; 9 nucleotides line up with TRBD1. Per the germline V gene, CDR1 is SGHRS and CDR2 is YFSETQ. CDR3 length equals 15 residues. Germline trimming cut 4 bases from V and 7 bases from J; bases unmatched to any gene: 9. CDR3 nucleotides: TGCGCCAGCAGCGGCCAAGGGACAGGGAAAAATGAGCAGTTCTTC. Its protein product is CASSGQGTGKNEQFF.

Only a few counts were recorded for this clonotype. CDR3 loop: CASSPGQVNTGELFF. The CDR3 nucleotides are TGTGCCAGCAGCCCGGGACAGGTCAACACCGGGGAGCTGTTTTTT. V gene TRBV9 combines with J gene TRBJ2-2; TRBD1 matches 8 bases. Germline V gives CDR1 SGDLS, CDR2 YYNGEE. The CDR3 is 15 residues long. J was trimmed by 2 bases and V by 4 bases; bases with no gene match: 4.

This clonotype was counted only a few times. The chain carries TRBV9 and TRBJ2-6; D perhaps matches TRBD2 (6 bases). Between the trimmed V and J ends, which lost 0 bases and 4 bases, there was a span of 8 bases. This CDR3 is 15 amino acids long. CDR1 and CDR2 from the germline V gene are SGDLS and YYNGEE. The DNA for the CDR3 is TGTGCCAGCAGCGTAGGGGGGAGGGGGGCCAACGTCCTGACTTTC. Amino acids: CASSVGGRGANVLTF.

This clonotype has more than one count but fewer than ten. The chain is built from TRBV11-2 and TRBJ2-1; D may be TRBD2 (6 bases). V was pared by 4 bases and J by 13 bases, with 14 bases between. This CDR3 spans 12 amino acids. The germline CDR1 and CDR2 sequences are SGHAT and FQNNGV. This CDR3 is CASSSEGNPQFF. In DNA form, the CDR3 reads TGTGCCAGCAGCTCGGAGGGGAACCCTCAGTTCTTC.

The genes are TRBV30 and TRBJ2-3; 7 bases agree with TRBD2. The length of the CDR3 is 15 residues. Germline V gene lookup returns CDR1 GTSNPN and CDR2 SVGIG (reference sequence). V shed 0 bases and J 3 bases; nucleotides not matched to a gene: 6. This chain's CDR3 is CAWSVLAIRTDTQYF. In nucleotides, the CDR3 is TGTGCCTGGAGTGTACTAGCGATAAGAACAGATACGCAGTATTTT.

This clonotype has only a few counts. This chain uses TRBV24-1 with TRBJ2-3, with D possibly being TRBD2 (5 bases). V lost 5 bases and J lost 5, with 10 bases in between. The germline gives CDR1 KGHDR, CDR2 SFDVKD. The CDR3 has 13 residues. The CDR3 spells CATSGPGVDTQYF. The DNA for the CDR3 is TGTGCCACCAGTGGCCCCGGGGTAGATACGCAGTATTTT.